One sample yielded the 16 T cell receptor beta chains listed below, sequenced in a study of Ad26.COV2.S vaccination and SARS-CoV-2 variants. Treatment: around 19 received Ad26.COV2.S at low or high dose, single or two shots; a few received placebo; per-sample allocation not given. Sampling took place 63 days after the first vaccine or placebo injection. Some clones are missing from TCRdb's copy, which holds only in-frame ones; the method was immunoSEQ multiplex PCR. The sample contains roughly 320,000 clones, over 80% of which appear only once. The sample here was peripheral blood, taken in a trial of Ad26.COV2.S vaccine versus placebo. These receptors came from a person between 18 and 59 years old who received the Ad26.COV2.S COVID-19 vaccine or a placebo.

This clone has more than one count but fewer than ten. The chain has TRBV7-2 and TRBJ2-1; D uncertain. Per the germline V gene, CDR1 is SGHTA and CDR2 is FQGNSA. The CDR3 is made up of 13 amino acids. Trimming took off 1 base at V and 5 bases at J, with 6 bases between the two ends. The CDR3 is CASSLDRNNEQFF. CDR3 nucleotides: TGTGCCAGCAGCTTAGACCGGAACAATGAGCAGTTCTTC. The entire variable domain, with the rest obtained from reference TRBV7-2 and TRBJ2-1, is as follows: GAGVSQSPSNKVTEKGKDVELRCDPISGHTALYWYRQSLGQGLEFLIYFQGNSAPDKSGLPSDRFSAERTGGSVSTLTIQRTQQEDSAVYLCASSLDRNNEQFFGPGTRLTVL.

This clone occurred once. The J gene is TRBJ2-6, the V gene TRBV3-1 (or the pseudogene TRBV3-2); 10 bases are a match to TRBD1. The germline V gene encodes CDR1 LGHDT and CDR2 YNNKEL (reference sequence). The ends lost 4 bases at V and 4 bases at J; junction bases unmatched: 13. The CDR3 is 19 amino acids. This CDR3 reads CASSPTPGQGMYGANVLTF. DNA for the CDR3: TGTGCCAGCAGCCCAACGCCGGGACAGGGGATGTACGGGGCCAACGTCCTGACTTTC.

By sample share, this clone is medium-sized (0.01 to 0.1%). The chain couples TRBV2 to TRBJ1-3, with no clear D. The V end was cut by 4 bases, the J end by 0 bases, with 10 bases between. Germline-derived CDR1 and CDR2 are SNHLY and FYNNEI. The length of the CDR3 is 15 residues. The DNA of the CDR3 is TGTGCCAGCAGTGCTCAGACAAACTCTGGAAACACCATATATTTT. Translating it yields CASSAQTNSGNTIYF.

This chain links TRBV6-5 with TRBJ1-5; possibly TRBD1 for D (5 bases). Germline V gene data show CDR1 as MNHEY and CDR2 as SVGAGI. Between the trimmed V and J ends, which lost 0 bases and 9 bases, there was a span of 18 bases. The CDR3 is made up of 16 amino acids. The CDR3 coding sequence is TGTGCCAGCAGTTACTCTGGGACTTTGCGGGGTCTGCCCCAGCATTTT. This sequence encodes CASSYSGTLRGLPQHF.

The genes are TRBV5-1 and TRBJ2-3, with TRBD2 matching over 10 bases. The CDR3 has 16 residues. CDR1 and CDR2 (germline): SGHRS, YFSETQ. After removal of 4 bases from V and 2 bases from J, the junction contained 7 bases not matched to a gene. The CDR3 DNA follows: TGCGCCAGCAGCGCAGCCAGCGGGGGGGCCACAGATACGCAGTATTTT. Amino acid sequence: CASSAASGGATDTQYF.

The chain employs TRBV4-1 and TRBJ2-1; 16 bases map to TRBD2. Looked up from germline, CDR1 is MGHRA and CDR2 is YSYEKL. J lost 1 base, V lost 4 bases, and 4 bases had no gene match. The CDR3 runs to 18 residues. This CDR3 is CASSPGLAGGPSYNEQFF. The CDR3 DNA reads TGCGCCAGCAGCCCGGGACTAGCGGGGGGGCCATCCTACAATGAGCAGTTCTTC.

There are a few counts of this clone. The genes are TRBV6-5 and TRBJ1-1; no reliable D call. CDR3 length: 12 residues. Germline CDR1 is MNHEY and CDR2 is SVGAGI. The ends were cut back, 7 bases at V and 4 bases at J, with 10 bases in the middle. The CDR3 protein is CASNEAGTEAFF. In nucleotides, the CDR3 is TGTGCCAGCAACGAGGCGGGCACTGAAGCTTTCTTT.

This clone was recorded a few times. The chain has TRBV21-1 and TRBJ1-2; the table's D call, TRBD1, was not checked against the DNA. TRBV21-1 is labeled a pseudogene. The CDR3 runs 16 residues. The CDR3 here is CASSAQGPLWGYGYTF. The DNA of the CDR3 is TGTGCCAGCAGCGCACAGGGCCCCCTCTGGGGGTATGGCTACACCTTC.

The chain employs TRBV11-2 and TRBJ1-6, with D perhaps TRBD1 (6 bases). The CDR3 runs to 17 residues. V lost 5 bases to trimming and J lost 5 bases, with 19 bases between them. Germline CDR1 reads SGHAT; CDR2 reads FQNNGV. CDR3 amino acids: CASSLRGQGYNNSPLHF. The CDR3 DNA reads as TGTGCCAGCAGCCTCCGGGGGCAGGGCTACAATAATTCACCCCTCCACTTT.

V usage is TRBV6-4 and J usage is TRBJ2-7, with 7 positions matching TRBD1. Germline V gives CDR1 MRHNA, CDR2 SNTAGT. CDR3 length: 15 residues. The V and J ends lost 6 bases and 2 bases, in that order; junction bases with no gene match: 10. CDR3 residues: CASRTPTGFTYEQYF. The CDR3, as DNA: TGTGCCAGCAGGACCCCGACAGGGTTCACCTACGAGCAGTACTTC.

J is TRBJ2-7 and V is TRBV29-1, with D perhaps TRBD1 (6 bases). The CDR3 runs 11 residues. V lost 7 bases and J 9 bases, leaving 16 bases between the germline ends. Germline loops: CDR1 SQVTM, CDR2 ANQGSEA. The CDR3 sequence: CSGEQGNRQYF. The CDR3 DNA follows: TGCAGCGGGGAACAGGGTAACAGGCAGTACTTC.

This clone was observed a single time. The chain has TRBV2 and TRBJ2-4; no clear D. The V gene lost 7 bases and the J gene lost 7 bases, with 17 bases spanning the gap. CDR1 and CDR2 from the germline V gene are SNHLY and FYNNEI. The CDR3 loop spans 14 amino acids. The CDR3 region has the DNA TGTGCCAGCACGACGTTGGTCCACGGGAACATTCAGTACTTC. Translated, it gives CASTTLVHGNIQYF.

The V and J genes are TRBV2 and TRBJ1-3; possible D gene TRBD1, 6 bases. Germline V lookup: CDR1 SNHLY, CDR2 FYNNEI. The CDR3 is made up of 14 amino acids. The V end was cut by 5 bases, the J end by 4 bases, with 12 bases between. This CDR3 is CASSSGAGGNTIYF. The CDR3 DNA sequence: TGTGCCAGCAGTTCGGGGGCTGGCGGAAACACCATATATTTT.

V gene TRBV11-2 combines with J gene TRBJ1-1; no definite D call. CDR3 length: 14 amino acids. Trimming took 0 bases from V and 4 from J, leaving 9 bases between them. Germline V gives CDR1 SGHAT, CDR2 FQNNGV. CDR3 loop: CASSLDSWGTEAFF. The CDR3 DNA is TGTGCCAGCAGCTTAGACAGTTGGGGCACTGAAGCTTTCTTT. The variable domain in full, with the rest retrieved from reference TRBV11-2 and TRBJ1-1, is EAGVAQSPRYKIIEKRQSVAFWCNPISGHATLYWYQQILGQGPKLLIQFQNNGVVDDSQLPKDRFSAERLKGVDSTLKIQPAKLEDSAVYLCASSLDSWGTEAFFGQGTRLTVV.

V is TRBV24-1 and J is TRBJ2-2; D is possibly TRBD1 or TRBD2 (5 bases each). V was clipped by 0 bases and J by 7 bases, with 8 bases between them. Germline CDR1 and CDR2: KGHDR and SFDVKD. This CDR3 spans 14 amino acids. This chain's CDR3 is CATSDLGGVGELFF. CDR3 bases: TGTGCCACCAGTGATTTGGGGGGAGTCGGGGAGCTGTTTTTT.

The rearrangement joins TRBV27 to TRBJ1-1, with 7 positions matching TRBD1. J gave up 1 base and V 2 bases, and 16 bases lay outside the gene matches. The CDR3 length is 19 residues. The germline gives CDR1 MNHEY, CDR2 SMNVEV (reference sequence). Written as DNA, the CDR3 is TGTGCCAGCAGTTTAATATCGACAGGGTCAGTAGGGCGGAACACTGAAGCTTTCTTT. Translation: CASSLISTGSVGRNTEAFF.